This T cell receptor beta chain was retrieved from a study of CD8 T cells in ankylosing spondylitis (dated 2017 in TCRdb). Background on the whole study: The study set out to find disease-linked TCR variants by profiling T cell receptor beta repertoires in ankylosing spondylitis patients and healthy donors. Samples of peripheral blood were taken, and for ankylosing spondylitis patients, synovial fluid was collected as well. The full study cohort comprised 25 ankylosing spondylitis patients and approximately 100 healthy donors. Beyond this particular receptor, the publication reports: According to the report, matched synovial fluid samples from ankylosing spondylitis patients were significantly enriched for the disease-linked clones. Some TCR beta motif variants had previously been reported in synovial fluid and blood of reactive arthritis patients, which suggested common disease-initiation mechanisms. A TCR beta motif made up of several highly homologous amino acid variants appeared to be characteristic of blood from ankylosing spondylitis patients. In peripheral blood, the disease-linked clones were found at relatively low frequencies and had a CD8+ phenotype.

Taken from cysteine to phenylalanine, the CDR3 has 13 residues. The CDR3 DNA has 39 bases and is translated from base 1. V loses 0 bases, J loses 2 bases, and the germline ends lie 5 bases apart. CDR1 SGHRS and CDR2 YFSETQ were looked up in the germline V gene. The instrument was an Illumina HiSeq 2500. Quantitative 5'-RACE with molecular barcodes was used to prepare TCR beta libraries. From the authors' description of their analysis: A new computational method, built on a probabilistic model of VDJ rearrangement, was used to identify disease-linked TCR variants. The public reads were reanalyzed by TCRdb: fastp trimming at Q25, MiXCR alignment, in-frame beta chains only. Each CDR3 protein gets just one entry, which takes the most common genes and DNA from the rows behind it. The V and J calls shown here were made by TCRdb, not taken from the authors' results. In all, the sample holds 150,000 to 200,000 distinct CDR3 sequences, and under 15% of those were seen once. The top ten clonotypes cover 11% of the sample.

This clonotype was counted at least ten times. What this receptor recognizes is not known. The input lacks base qualities; no much larger clone sits a single base away. The clonotype comes from a female donor with ankylosing spondylitis or in good health (not recorded which). The sequence is built from TRBV5-1 and TRBJ1-2, with the D gene not confidently named. Sequencing input: blood, either unsorted or a sorted T cell fraction (not recorded which). The CDR3 region: CASSLVGNYGYTF. The nucleotide sequence is TGCGCCAGCAGCTTGGTAGGGAACTATGGCTACACCTTC.